The source of this T cell receptor (beta chain) is a study of blood T cell repertoires in COVID-19. Overall study: Spain, Italy and the United States supplied samples that represented acute and convalescent COVID-19.

Study processing details: For nucleated cells, counts were estimated from reference gene primer amplification. TCRdb's table, derived via immunoSEQ multiplex PCR, lists solely in-frame clones and lacks some. That table is the source of V, J and clone size, and D and trimming were worked out from the DNA. The table has roughly 200,000 clones, 65% to 85% seen once. Germline V gene data show CDR1 as LNHNV and CDR2 as YYDKDF (reference sequence). The CDR3 runs 17 residues. V was shortened by 5 bases and J by 5 bases, with 21 bases between the two germline ends. Sample: peripheral blood. The clonotype comes from a man in his forties with active or convalescent COVID-19. This chain links TRBV15 with TRBJ1-4; D possibly corresponds to TRBD1 (5 bases). CDR3 amino acids: CATSQRPGRQRNEKLFF. In DNA form, the CDR3 reads TGTGCCACCAGCCAGCGGCCCGGGAGACAGCGGAATGAAAAACTGTTTTTT.